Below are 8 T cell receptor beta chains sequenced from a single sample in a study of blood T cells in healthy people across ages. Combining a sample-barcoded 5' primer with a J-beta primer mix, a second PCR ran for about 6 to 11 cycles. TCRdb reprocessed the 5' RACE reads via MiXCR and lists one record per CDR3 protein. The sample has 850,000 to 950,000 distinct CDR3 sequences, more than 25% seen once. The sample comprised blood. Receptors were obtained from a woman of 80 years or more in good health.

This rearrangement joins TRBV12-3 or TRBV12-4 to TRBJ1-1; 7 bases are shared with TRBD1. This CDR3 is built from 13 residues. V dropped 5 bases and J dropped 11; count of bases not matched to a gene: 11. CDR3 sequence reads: CASSRDRVLMAFF. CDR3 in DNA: TGTGCCAGCAGTCGGGACAGAGTCTTGATGGCTTTCTTT.

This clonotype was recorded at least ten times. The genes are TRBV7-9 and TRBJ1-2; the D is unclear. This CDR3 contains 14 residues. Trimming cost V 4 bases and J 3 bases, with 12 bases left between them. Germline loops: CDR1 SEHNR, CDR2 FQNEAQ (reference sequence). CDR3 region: CASSSPGQHYGYTF. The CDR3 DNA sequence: TGTGCCAGCAGCTCTCCCGGGCAACACTATGGCTACACCTTC.

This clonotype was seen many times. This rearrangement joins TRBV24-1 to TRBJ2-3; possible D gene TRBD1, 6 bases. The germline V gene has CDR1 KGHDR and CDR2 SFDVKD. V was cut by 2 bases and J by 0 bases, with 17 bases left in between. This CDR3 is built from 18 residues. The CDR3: CATSDSAYKQGSTDTQYF. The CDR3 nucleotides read TGTGCCACCAGTGATTCCGCCTACAAACAGGGTAGCACAGATACGCAGTATTTT.

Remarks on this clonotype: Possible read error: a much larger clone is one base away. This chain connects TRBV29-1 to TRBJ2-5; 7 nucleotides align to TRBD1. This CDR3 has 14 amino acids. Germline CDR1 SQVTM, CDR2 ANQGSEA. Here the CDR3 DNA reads TGCAGCGTTAAAGACAGGGCCGACCAAGAGACCCAGTACTTC. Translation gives CSVKDRADQETQYF.

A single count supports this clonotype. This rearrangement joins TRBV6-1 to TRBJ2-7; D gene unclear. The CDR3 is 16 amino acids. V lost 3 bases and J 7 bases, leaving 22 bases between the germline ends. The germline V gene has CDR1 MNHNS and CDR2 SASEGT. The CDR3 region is CASSEFVGIQNNEQYF. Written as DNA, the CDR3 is TGTGCCAGCAGTGAGTTTGTGGGGATTCAGAACAATGAGCAGTACTTC.

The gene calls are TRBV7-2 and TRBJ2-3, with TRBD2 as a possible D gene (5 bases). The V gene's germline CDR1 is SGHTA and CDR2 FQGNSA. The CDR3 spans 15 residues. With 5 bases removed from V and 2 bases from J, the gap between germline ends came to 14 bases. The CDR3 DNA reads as TGTGCCAGCAGCCCCAGCGGTTACTCCACAGATACGCAGTATTTT. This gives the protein CASSPSGYSTDTQYF.

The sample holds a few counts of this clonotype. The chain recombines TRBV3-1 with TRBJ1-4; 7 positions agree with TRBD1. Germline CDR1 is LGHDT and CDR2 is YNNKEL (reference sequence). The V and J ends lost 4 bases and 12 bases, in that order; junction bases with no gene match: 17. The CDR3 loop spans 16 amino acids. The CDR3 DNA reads TGTGCCAGCAGCCTCCGAGGGGGAAGGGGGCCCAACGAACTGTTTTTT. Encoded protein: CASSLRGGRGPNELFF.

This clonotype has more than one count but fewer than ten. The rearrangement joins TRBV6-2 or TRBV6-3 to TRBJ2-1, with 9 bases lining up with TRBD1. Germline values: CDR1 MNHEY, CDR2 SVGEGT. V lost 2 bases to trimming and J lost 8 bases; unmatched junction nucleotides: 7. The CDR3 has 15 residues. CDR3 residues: CASSYGGTGKYEQFF. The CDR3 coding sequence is TGTGCCAGCAGTTACGGCGGGACAGGGAAGTATGAGCAGTTCTTC.